This T cell receptor beta chain is drawn from a study of blood T cells in healthy people across ages. The V gene lost 2 bases and the J gene lost 4 bases, with 11 bases spanning the gap. CDR3 length: 14 amino acids. For the second PCR, which ran for about 6 to 11 cycles, a sample-barcoded 5' primer and a J-beta primer mix were used. A template-switch adaptor with 12 random nucleotides tagged each cDNA molecule. MiXCR, run by TCRdb on the 5' RACE reads, gives a single entry per CDR3 protein. Here the sample spans approximately 800,000 distinct CDR3 sequences, around 62% being singletons. The V call is TRBV12-3 or TRBV12-4, the J call TRBJ1-1; D perhaps matches TRBD1 (6 bases). Source material: blood. The clonotype originates from a man under 40 in good health. CDR3 protein: CASSLQGRSTEAFF. CDR3 DNA sequence: TGTGCCAGCAGTTTACAGGGGAGGAGCACTGAAGCTTTCTTT.